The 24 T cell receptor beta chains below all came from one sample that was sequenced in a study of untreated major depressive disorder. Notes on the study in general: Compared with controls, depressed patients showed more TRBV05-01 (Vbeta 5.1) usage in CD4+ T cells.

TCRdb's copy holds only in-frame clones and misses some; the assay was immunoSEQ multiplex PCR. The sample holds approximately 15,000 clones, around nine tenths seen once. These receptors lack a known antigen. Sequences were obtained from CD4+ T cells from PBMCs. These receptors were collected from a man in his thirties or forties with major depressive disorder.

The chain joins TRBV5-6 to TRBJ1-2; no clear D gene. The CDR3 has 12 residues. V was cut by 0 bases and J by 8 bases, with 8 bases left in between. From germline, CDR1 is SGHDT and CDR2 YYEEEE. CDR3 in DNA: TGTGCCAGCAGCTTGGGCGACGAGGGCTACACCTTC. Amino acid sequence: CASSLGDEGYTF.

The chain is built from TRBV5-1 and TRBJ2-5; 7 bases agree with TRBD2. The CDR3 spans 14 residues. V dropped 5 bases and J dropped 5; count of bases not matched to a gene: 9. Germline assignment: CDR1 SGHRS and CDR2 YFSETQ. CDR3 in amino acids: CASSRDYKIETQYF. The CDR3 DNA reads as TGCGCCAGCAGTAGGGACTATAAGATCGAGACCCAGTACTTC.

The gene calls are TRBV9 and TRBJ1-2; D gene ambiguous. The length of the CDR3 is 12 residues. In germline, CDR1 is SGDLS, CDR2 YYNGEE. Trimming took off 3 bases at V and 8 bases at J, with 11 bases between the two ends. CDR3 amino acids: CASSADGSGYTF. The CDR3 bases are TGTGCCAGCAGCGCTGACGGTTCCGGCTACACCTTC.

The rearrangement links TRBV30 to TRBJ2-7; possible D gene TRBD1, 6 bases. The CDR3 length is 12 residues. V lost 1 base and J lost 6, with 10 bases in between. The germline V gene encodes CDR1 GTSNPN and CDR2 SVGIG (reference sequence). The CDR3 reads CAWSENRAEQYF. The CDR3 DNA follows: TGTGCCTGGAGTGAAAACAGGGCCGAGCAGTACTTC.

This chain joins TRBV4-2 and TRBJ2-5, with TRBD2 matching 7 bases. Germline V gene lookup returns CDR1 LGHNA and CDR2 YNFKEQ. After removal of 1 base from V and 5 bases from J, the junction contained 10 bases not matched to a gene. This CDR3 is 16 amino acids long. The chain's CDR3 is CASSQGGLGRTETQYF. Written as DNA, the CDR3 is TGTGCCAGCAGCCAAGGAGGACTAGGTAGAACGGAGACCCAGTACTTC.

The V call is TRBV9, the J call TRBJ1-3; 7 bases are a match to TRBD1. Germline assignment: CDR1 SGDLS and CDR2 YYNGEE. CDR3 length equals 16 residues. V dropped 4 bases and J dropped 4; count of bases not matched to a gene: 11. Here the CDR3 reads CASSPTGTAIGNTIYF. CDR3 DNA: TGTGCCAGCAGCCCAACCGGGACAGCTATCGGAAACACCATATATTTT.

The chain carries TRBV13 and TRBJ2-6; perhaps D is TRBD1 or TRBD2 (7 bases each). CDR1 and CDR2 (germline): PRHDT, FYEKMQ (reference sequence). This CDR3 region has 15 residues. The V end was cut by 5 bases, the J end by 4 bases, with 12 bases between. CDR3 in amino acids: CASSPGGVGANVLTF. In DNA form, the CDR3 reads TGTGCCAGCAGCCCAGGGGGGGTCGGGGCCAACGTCCTGACTTTC.

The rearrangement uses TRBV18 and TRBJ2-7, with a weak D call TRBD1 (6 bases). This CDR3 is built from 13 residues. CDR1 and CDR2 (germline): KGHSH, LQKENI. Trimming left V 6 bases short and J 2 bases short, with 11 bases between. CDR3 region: CASSGQGTYEQYF. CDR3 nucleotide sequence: TGTGCCAGCTCCGGTCAGGGGACCTACGAGCAGTACTTC.

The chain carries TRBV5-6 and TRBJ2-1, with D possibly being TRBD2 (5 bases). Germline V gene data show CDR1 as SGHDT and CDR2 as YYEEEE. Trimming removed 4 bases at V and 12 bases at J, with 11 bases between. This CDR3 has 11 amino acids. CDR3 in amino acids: CASSRTARQFF. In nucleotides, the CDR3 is TGTGCCAGCAGCCGGACTGCTCGGCAGTTCTTC.

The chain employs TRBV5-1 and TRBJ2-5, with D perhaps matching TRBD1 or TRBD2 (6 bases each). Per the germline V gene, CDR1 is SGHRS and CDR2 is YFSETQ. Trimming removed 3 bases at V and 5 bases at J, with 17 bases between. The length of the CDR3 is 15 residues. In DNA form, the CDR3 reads TGCGCCAGCAGCTGGGGGGCCTCGGTCCGGGAGACCCAGTACTTC. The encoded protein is CASSWGASVRETQYF.

The CDR3 DNA follows: TGTGCCAGCAGTTCAGAGGGATACGGGGGATACCCCTACGAGCAGTACTTC. Translation gives CASSSEGYGGYPYEQYF. The chain joins TRBV28 to TRBJ2-7; perhaps TRBD2 as D (6 bases). Germline values: CDR1 MDHEN, CDR2 SYDVKM. This CDR3 is 17 amino acids long. Deletions cut 4 bases from V and 2 bases from J, with 21 bases between.

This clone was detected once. In DNA form, the CDR3 reads TGTGCCAGCAGTAGGACAGTTAGCAATCAGCCCCAGCATTTT. The encoded protein is CASSRTVSNQPQHF. This chain uses TRBV6-5 with TRBJ1-5, with a possible D match to TRBD1 (6 bases). CDR3 length: 14 amino acids. Germline assignment: CDR1 MNHEY and CDR2 SVGAGI. The germline V and J ends were trimmed by 5 bases and 0 bases, with 8 bases remaining between them.

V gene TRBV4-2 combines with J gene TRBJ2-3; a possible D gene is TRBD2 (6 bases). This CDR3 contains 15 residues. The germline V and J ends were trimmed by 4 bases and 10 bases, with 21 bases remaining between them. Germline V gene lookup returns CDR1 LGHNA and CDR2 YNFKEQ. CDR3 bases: TGTGCCAGCAGCCGGGACTTCTCAAGTCCTCGGCCGCAGTATTTT. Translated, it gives CASSRDFSSPRPQYF.

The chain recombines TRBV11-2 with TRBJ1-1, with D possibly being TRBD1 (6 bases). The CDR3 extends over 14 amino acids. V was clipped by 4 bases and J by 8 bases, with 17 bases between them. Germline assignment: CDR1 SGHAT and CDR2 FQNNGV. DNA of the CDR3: TGTGCCAGCAGCTCAGAGGCAGGGGATACAGAAGCTTTCTTT. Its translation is CASSSEAGDTEAFF.

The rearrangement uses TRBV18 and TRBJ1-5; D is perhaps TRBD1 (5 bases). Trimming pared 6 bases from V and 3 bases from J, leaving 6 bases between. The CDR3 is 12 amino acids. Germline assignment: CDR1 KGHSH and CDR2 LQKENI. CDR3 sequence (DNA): TGTGCCAGCTCCGGGGCCAATCAGCCCCAGCATTTT. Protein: CASSGANQPQHF.

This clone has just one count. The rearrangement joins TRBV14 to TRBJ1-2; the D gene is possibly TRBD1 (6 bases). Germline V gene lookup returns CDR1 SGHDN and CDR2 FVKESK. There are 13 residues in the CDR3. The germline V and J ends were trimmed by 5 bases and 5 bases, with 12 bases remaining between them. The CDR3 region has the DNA TGTGCCAGCAGCATAAATAGGGGGTATGGCTACACCTTC. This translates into CASSINRGYGYTF. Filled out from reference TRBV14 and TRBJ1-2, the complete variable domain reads EAGVTQFPSHSVIEKGQTVTLRCDPISGHDNLYWYRRVMGKEIKFLLHFVKESKQDESGMPNNRFLAERTGGTYSTLKVQPAELEDSGVYFCASSINRGYGYTFGSGTRLTVV.

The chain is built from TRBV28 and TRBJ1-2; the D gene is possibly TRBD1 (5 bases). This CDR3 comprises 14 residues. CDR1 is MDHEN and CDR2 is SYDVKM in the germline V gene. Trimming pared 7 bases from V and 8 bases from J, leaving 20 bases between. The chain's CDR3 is CASTPERGLRGYTF. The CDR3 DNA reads TGTGCCAGCACCCCAGAGAGGGGATTGAGGGGCTACACCTTC.

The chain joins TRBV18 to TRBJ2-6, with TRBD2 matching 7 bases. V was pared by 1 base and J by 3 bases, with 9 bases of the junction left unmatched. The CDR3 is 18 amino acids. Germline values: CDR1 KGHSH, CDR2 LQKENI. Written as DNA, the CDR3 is TGTGCCAGCTCACCACAATACAGCGGGGCCCTTGGGGCCAACGTCCTGACTTTC. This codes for CASSPQYSGALGANVLTF.

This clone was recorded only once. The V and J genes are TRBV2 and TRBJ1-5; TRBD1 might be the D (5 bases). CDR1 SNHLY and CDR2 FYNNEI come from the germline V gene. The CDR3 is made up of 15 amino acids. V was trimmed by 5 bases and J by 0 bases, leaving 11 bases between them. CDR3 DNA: TGTGCCAGCAGTCTTTGGGGCGGTAGCAATCAGCCCCAGCATTTT. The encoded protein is CASSLWGGSNQPQHF. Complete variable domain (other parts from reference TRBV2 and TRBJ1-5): EPEVTQTPSHQVTQMGQEVILRCVPISNHLYFYWYRQILGQKVEFLVSFYNNEISEKSEIFDDQFSVERPDGSNFTLKIRSTKLEDSAMYFCASSLWGGSNQPQHFGDGTRLSIL.

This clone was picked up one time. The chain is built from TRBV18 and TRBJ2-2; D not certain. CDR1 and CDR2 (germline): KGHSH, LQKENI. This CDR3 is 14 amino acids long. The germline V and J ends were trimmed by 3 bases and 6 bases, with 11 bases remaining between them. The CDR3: CASSPTVRSGELFF. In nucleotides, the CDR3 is TGTGCCAGCTCACCTACCGTACGCTCCGGGGAGCTGTTTTTT. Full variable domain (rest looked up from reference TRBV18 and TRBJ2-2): NAGVMQNPRHLVRRRGQEARLRCSPMKGHSHVYWYRQLPEEGLKFMVYLQKENIIDESGMPKERFSAEFPKEGPSILRIQQVVRGDSAAYFCASSPTVRSGELFFGEGSRLTVL.

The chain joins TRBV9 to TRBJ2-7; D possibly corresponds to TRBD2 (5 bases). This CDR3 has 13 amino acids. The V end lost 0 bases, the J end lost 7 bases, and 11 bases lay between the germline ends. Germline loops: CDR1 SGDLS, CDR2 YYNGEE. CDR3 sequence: CASSVDSSGEQYF. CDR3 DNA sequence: TGTGCCAGCAGCGTAGACTCCTCGGGGGAGCAGTACTTC.

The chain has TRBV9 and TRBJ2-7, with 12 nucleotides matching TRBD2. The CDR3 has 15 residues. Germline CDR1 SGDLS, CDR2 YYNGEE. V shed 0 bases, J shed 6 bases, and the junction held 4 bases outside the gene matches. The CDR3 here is CASSVVASGGAEQYF. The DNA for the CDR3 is TGTGCCAGCAGCGTAGTGGCTAGCGGGGGGGCCGAGCAGTACTTC.

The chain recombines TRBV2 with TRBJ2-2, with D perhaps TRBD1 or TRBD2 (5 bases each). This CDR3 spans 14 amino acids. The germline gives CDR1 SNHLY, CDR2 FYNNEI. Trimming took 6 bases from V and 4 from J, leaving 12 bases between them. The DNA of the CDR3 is TGTGCCAGCAGGGACTTAAGGGGCACCGGGGAGCTGTTTTTT. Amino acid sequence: CASRDLRGTGELFF.

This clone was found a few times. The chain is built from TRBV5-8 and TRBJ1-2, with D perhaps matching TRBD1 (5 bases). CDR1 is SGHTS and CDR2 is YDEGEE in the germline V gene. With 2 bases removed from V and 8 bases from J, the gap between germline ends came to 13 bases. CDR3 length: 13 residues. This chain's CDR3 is CASSLMPGLGYTF. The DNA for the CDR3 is TGTGCCAGCAGCTTAATGCCAGGGCTAGGCTACACCTTC.